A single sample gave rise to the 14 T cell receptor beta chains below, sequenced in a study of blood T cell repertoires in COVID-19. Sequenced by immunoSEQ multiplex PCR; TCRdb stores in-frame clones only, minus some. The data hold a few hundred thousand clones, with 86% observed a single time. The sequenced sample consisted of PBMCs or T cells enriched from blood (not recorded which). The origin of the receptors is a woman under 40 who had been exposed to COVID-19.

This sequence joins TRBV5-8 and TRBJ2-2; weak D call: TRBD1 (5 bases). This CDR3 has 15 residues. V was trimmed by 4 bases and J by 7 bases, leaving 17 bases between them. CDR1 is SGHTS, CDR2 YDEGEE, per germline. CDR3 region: CASSLPGGADGELFF. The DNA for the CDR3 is TGTGCCAGCAGCCTTCCCGGTGGGGCGGACGGGGAGCTGTTTTTT. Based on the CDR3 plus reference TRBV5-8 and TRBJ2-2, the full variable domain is EAGVTQSPTHLIKTRGQQATLRCSPISGHTSVYWYQQALGLGLQFLLWYDEGEERNRGNFPPRFSGRQFPNYSSELNVNALELEDSALYLCASSLPGGADGELFFGEGSRLTVL.

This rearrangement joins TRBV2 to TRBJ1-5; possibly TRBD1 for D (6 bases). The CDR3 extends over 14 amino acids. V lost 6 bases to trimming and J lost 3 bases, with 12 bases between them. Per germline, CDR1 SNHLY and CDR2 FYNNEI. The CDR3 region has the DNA TGTGCCAGCAGACTGACAGGTACCAATCAGCCCCAGCATTTT. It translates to CASRLTGTNQPQHF.

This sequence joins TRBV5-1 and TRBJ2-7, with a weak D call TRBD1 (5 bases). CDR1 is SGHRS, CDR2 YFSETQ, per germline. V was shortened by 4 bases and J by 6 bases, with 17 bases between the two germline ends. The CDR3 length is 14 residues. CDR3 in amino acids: CASSPLPRVPEQYF. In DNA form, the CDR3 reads TGCGCCAGCAGCCCTCTCCCCAGGGTCCCCGAGCAGTACTTC.

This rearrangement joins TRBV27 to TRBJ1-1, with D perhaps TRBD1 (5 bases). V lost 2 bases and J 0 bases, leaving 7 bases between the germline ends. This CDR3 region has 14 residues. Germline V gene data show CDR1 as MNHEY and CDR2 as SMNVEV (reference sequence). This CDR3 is CASSLEGVNTEAFF. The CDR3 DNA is TGTGCCAGCAGTTTAGAAGGGGTGAACACTGAAGCTTTCTTT.

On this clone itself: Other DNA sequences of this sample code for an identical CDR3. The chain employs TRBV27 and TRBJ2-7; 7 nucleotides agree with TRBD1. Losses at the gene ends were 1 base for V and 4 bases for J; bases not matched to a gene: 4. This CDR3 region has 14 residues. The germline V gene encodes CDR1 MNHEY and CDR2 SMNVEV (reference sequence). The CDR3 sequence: CASSLYRGGYEQYF. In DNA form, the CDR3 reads TGTGCCAGCAGTTTATACAGGGGCGGGTACGAGCAGTACTTC.

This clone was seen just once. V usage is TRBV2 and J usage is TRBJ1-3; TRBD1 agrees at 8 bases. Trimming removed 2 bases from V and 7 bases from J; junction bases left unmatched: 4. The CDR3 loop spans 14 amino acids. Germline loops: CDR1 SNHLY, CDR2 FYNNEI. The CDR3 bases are TGTGCCAGCAGTGAACAGGGGGCTGAGAACACCATATATTTT. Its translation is CASSEQGAENTIYF.

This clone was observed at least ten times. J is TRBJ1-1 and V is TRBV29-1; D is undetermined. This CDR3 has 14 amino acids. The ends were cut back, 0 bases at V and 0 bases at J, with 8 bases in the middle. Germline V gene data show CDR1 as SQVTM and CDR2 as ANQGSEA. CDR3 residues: CSVEEGRLNTEAFF. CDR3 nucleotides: TGCAGCGTTGAAGAAGGCAGGTTGAACACTGAAGCTTTCTTT.

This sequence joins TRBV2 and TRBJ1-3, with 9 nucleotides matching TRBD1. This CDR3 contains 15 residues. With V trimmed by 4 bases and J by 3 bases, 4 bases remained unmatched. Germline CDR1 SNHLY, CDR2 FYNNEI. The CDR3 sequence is CASSGTGAGGNTIYF. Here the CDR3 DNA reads TGTGCCAGCAGTGGGACAGGGGCCGGTGGAAACACCATATATTTT.

The CDR3 here is CATSSPAQTANYGYTF. The CDR3 bases are TGTGCCACCAGCAGCCCTGCCCAGACAGCTAACTATGGCTACACCTTC. The genes are TRBV15 and TRBJ1-2; D possibly corresponds to TRBD1 (5 bases). The CDR3 covers 16 residues. Trimming stripped 3 bases from V and 0 bases from J, with 14 bases between. Per germline, CDR1 LNHNV and CDR2 YYDKDF (reference sequence).

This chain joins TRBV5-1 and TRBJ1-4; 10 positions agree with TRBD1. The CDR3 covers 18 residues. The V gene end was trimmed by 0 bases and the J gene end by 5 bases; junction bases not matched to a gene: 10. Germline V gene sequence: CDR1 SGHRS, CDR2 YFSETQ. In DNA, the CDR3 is TGCGCCAGCAGCTTGGCCGTGACAGGGGGCCCGGGCAATGAAAAACTGTTTTTT. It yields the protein CASSLAVTGGPGNEKLFF.

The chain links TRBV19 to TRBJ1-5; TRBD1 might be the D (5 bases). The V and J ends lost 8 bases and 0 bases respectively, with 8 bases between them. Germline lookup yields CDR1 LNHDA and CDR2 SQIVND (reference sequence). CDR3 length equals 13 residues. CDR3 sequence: CASGGVSNQPQHF. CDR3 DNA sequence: TGTGCCAGTGGGGGGGTTAGCAATCAGCCCCAGCATTTT.

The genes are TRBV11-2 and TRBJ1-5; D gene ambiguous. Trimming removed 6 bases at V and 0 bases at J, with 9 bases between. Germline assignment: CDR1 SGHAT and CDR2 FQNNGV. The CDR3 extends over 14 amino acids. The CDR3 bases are TGTGCCAGCAGGGCAGTTGATAGCAATCAGCCCCAGCATTTT. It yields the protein CASRAVDSNQPQHF.

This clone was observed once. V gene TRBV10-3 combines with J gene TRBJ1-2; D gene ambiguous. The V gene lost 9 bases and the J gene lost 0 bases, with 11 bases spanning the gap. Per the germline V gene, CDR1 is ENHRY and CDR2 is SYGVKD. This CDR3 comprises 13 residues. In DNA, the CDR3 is TGTGCCATAAAACTGGACTCTAACTATGGCTACACCTTC. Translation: CAIKLDSNYGYTF.

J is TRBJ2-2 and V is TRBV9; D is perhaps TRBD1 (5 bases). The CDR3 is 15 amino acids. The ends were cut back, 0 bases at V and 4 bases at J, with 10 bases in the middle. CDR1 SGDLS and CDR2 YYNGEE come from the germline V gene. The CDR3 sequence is CASSVEGEFTGELFF. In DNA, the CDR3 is TGTGCCAGCAGCGTAGAAGGGGAATTCACCGGGGAGCTGTTTTTT.